These T cell receptor beta chains were read from a single sample in a study of shared clonotypes between healthy human individuals. Assay: immunoSEQ multiplex PCR; the TCRdb copy retains only in-frame clones and omits some. The sample has over a million clones, about 98% seen once. Sequenced sample: naive CD4+ T cells sorted from blood. These receptors all stem from a young man in good health. Each CDR3 is given with its conserved first and last residue. The D gene is left open where the match is weak. Only some rows state a clone size, as once, few, many or a class for expanded clones.

j_gene: TRBJ1-5
len: 11
v_gene: TRBV5-8
d_gene: -
abundance: -
CDR3aa: CASDLGQPQHF
CDR3nt: TGTGCCAGCGATTTGGGTCAGCCCCAGCATTTT

j_gene: TRBJ1-4
len: 15
v_gene: TRBV5-1
d_gene: -
abundance: -
CDR3aa: CASSRDRITNEKLFF
CDR3nt: TGCGCCAGCAGCCGAGACAGGATAACTAATGAAAAACTGTTTTTT

j_gene: TRBJ2-5
len: 14
v_gene: TRBV18
d_gene: -
abundance: -
CDR3aa: CASSQTHKEMAQYF
CDR3nt: TGTGCCAGCTCCCAAACTCACAAAGAGATGGCCCAGTACTTC

j_gene: TRBJ2-7
len: 15
v_gene: TRBV2
d_gene: -
abundance: -
CDR3aa: CASRFQGGRSYEQYF
CDR3nt: TGTGCCAGCAGGTTTCAGGGGGGCCGATCCTACGAGCAGTACTTC

j_gene: TRBJ2-7
len: 13
v_gene: TRBV6-1
d_gene: -
abundance: -
CDR3aa: CASSGRVWYEQYF
CDR3nt: TGTGCCAGCAGTGGAAGGGTTTGGTACGAGCAGTACTTC

j_gene: TRBJ1-5
len: 15
v_gene: TRBV10-3
d_gene: TRBD1
abundance: -
CDR3aa: CAISPGTGSNQPQHF
CDR3nt: TGTGCCATCAGTCCCGGGACAGGGAGCAATCAGCCCCAGCATTTT

j_gene: TRBJ2-7
len: 14
v_gene: TRBV27
d_gene: TRBD2
abundance: -
CDR3aa: CASSWGLAGYEQYF
CDR3nt: TGTGCCAGCAGTTGGGGACTAGCAGGCTACGAGCAGTACTTC

j_gene: TRBJ2-4
len: 15
v_gene: TRBV6-5
d_gene: -
abundance: -
CDR3aa: CASSYSELAKNIQYF
CDR3nt: TGTGCCAGCAGTTACTCAGAGTTAGCCAAAAACATTCAGTACTTC

j_gene: TRBJ1-1
len: 12
v_gene: TRBV29-1
d_gene: -
abundance: -
CDR3aa: CSVETPGREAFF
CDR3nt: TGCAGCGTTGAGACTCCGGGGCGGGAAGCTTTCTTT

j_gene: TRBJ1-4
len: 13
v_gene: TRBV15
d_gene: -
abundance: -
CDR3aa: CASKGRQSEKLFF
CDR3nt: TGTGCCAGCAAAGGGCGTCAGTCTGAAAAACTGTTTTTT

j_gene: TRBJ2-5
len: 15
v_gene: TRBV6-5
d_gene: -
abundance: -
CDR3aa: CASPAEGALKGTQYF
CDR3nt: TGTGCCAGCCCCGCGGAGGGGGCTCTCAAAGGGACCCAGTACTTC

j_gene: TRBJ1-5
len: 18
v_gene: TRBV7-9
d_gene: TRBD1
abundance: -
CDR3aa: CASSRTETGAGSNQPQHF
CDR3nt: TGTGCCAGCAGCCGAACCGAAACAGGGGCGGGTAGCAATCAGCCCCAGCATTTT

j_gene: TRBJ2-7
len: 14
v_gene: TRBV28
d_gene: -
abundance: once
CDR3aa: CASSLLISSYEQYF
CDR3nt: TGTGCCAGCAGTTTGTTAATCAGCTCCTACGAGCAGTACTTC

j_gene: TRBJ1-3
len: 16
v_gene: TRBV4-3
d_gene: -
abundance: -
CDR3aa: CASSQDTGPPTDTIYF
CDR3nt: TGCGCCAGCAGCCAAGATACAGGACCCCCCACTGACACCATATATTTT

j_gene: TRBJ2-3
len: 16
v_gene: TRBV28
d_gene: -
abundance: -
CDR3aa: CASPPGARGSTDTQYF
CDR3nt: TGTGCCAGTCCCCCTGGGGCCAGGGGAAGCACAGATACGCAGTATTTT

j_gene: TRBJ2-1
len: 12
v_gene: TRBV11-2
d_gene: -
abundance: -
CDR3aa: CASSLVGNEQFF
CDR3nt: TGTGCCAGCAGCTTAGTCGGCAATGAGCAGTTCTTC

j_gene: TRBJ2-1
len: 15
v_gene: TRBV5-5
d_gene: TRBD2
abundance: -
CDR3aa: CASSFGLAGGSEQFF
CDR3nt: TGTGCCAGCAGCTTCGGACTAGCGGGAGGGAGTGAGCAGTTCTTC

j_gene: TRBJ1-1
len: 12
v_gene: TRBV10-1
d_gene: TRBD1
abundance: -
CDR3aa: CASRATGGRAFF
CDR3nt: TGCGCCAGCAGAGCAACAGGGGGCAGAGCTTTCTTT

j_gene: TRBJ2-1
len: 16
v_gene: TRBV5-1
d_gene: -
abundance: -
CDR3aa: CASSSRWTGIYNEQFF
CDR3nt: TGCGCCAGCAGCTCAAGGTGGACTGGAATCTACAATGAGCAGTTCTTC

j_gene: TRBJ2-3
len: 13
v_gene: TRBV9
d_gene: TRBD2
abundance: -
CDR3aa: CASSRLAGDTQYF
CDR3nt: TGTGCCAGCAGCAGACTAGCGGGAGATACGCAGTATTTT

j_gene: TRBJ1-5
len: 15
v_gene: TRBV2
d_gene: TRBD1
abundance: -
CDR3aa: CASKQGAGGNQPQHF
CDR3nt: TGTGCCAGCAAGCAGGGGGCAGGGGGCAATCAGCCCCAGCATTTT

j_gene: TRBJ1-4
len: 14
v_gene: TRBV29-1
d_gene: TRBD1
abundance: once
CDR3aa: CSVLGQAVGEKLFF
CDR3nt: TGCAGCGTCCTCGGACAGGCGGTTGGCGAAAAACTGTTTTTT

j_gene: TRBJ1-4
len: 15
v_gene: TRBV2
d_gene: -
abundance: -
CDR3aa: CASSGSSHSRQKLFF
CDR3nt: TGTGCCAGCAGTGGTTCGAGTCACAGTAGACAAAAACTGTTTTTT

j_gene: TRBJ2-3
len: 16
v_gene: TRBV6-1
d_gene: TRBD2
abundance: -
CDR3aa: CASSATSGRAADTQYF
CDR3nt: TGTGCCAGCAGTGCCACCAGCGGGAGGGCCGCGGATACGCAGTATTTT

j_gene: TRBJ2-3
len: 17
v_gene: TRBV5-4
d_gene: TRBD2
abundance: -
CDR3aa: CASSAWTSGPFRDTQYF
CDR3nt: TGTGCCAGCAGCGCTTGGACTAGCGGTCCATTCAGAGATACGCAGTATTTT

j_gene: TRBJ2-7
len: 14
v_gene: TRBV6-5
d_gene: -
abundance: -
CDR3aa: CASRTGTASYEQYF
CDR3nt: TGTGCCAGCAGAACCGGGACGGCCTCTTACGAGCAGTACTTC

j_gene: TRBJ1-2
len: 15
v_gene: TRBV6-6
d_gene: -
abundance: -
CDR3aa: CASSRTRDTSYGYTF
CDR3nt: TGTGCCAGCAGTCGAACCCGGGACACCAGTTATGGCTACACCTTC

j_gene: TRBJ1-4
len: 13
v_gene: TRBV6-1
d_gene: -
abundance: -
CDR3aa: CATSRDRNEKLFF
CDR3nt: TGTGCCACCTCCCGGGACCGTAATGAAAAACTGTTTTTT

j_gene: TRBJ2-5
len: 16
v_gene: TRBV14
d_gene: TRBD2
abundance: -
CDR3aa: CASSQGFSGRGETQYF
CDR3nt: TGTGCCAGCAGCCAAGGCTTTAGCGGGAGAGGAGAGACCCAGTACTTC

j_gene: TRBJ2-2
len: 14
v_gene: TRBV6-1
d_gene: TRBD1
abundance: -
CDR3aa: CASGTGLSTGELFF
CDR3nt: TGTGCCAGCGGGACAGGGTTGAGTACCGGGGAGCTGTTTTTT

j_gene: TRBJ1-2
len: 15
v_gene: TRBV7-9
d_gene: TRBD1
abundance: once
CDR3aa: CASSLTGQGRGGYTF
CDR3nt: TGTGCCAGCAGCTTGACCGGACAGGGACGGGGTGGCTACACCTTC

j_gene: TRBJ2-5
len: 13
v_gene: TRBV25-1
d_gene: -
abundance: -
CDR3aa: CASSEGGQGTQYF
CDR3nt: TGTGCCAGCAGTGAAGGGGGTCAGGGGACCCAGTACTTC

j_gene: TRBJ2-4
len: 15
v_gene: TRBV6-5
d_gene: -
abundance: -
CDR3aa: CASSYGGAGETIQYF
CDR3nt: TGTGCCAGCAGTTACGGGGGGGCAGGGGAAACCATTCAGTACTTC

j_gene: TRBJ2-6
len: 18
v_gene: TRBV2
d_gene: TRBD1
abundance: -
CDR3aa: CASSPPGTGGSGANVLTF
CDR3nt: TGTGCCAGCAGCCCCCCCGGGACAGGGGGCTCTGGGGCCAACGTCCTGACTTTC

j_gene: TRBJ1-5
len: 15
v_gene: TRBV28
d_gene: -
abundance: once
CDR3aa: CASSLIGKGHQPQHF
CDR3nt: TGTGCCAGCAGTTTAATTGGAAAAGGCCATCAGCCCCAGCATTTT

j_gene: TRBJ2-1
len: 16
v_gene: TRBV10-1
d_gene: -
abundance: -
CDR3aa: CASSESVGAAYNEQFF
CDR3nt: TGCGCCAGCAGTGAGTCGGTGGGAGCGGCCTACAATGAGCAGTTCTTC

j_gene: TRBJ2-7
len: 12
v_gene: TRBV18
d_gene: TRBD1
abundance: -
CDR3aa: CASSVTGDEQYF
CDR3nt: TGTGCCAGCTCAGTGACAGGGGACGAGCAGTACTTC

j_gene: TRBJ2-3
len: 19
v_gene: TRBV5-1
d_gene: TRBD2
abundance: -
CDR3aa: CASSLSQAGVPGSTDTQYF
CDR3nt: TGCGCCAGCAGCTTGTCACAAGCGGGAGTGCCCGGGAGTACAGATACGCAGTATTTT

j_gene: TRBJ2-1
len: 13
v_gene: TRBV15
d_gene: TRBD2
abundance: -
CDR3aa: CATVRVAGHEQFF
CDR3nt: TGTGCCACCGTTCGGGTAGCGGGCCATGAGCAGTTCTTC

j_gene: TRBJ2-1
len: 12
v_gene: TRBV7-9
d_gene: -
abundance: -
CDR3aa: CASSPFDNEQFF
CDR3nt: TGTGCCAGCAGCCCTTTCGACAATGAGCAGTTCTTC

j_gene: TRBJ2-1
len: 16
v_gene: TRBV18
d_gene: TRBD2
abundance: few
CDR3aa: CASSPPQFPSGLEQFF
CDR3nt: TGTGCCAGCTCACCACCGCAGTTCCCTAGCGGGCTCGAGCAGTTCTTC

j_gene: TRBJ2-2
len: 15
v_gene: TRBV15
d_gene: TRBD2
abundance: -
CDR3aa: CATSRGDSGRAELFF
CDR3nt: TGTGCCACCAGCAGAGGGGATAGCGGGAGGGCAGAGCTGTTTTTT

j_gene: TRBJ2-1
len: 13
v_gene: TRBV5-8
d_gene: -
abundance: -
CDR3aa: CASSLMTPGAGIF
CDR3nt: TGTGCCAGCAGCTTGATGACTCCGGGAGCCGGGATCTTC